This record looks at one TCR beta chain sequence and its context. This entry comes from a study of blood T cells in healthy people across ages. Then a second PCR, running about 7 to 11 cycles, was carried out with a sample-barcoded 5' primer and a J-beta primer mix. TCRdb re-derived calls from the 5' RACE reads in MiXCR, one entry per CDR3 protein. The sample shows some 850,000 distinct CDR3 sequences, roughly 25% of them seen only once. The V end was cut by 2 bases, the J end by 0 bases, with 10 bases between. This CDR3 has 15 residues. Germline loops: CDR1 WSHSY, CDR2 SAAADI. This same sample was also part of a study on T cells of mothers and their children.

The TCR was taken from a boy aged 5-17 years in good health. The source material was blood. The rearrangement uses TRBV10-2 and TRBJ2-5; D gene unclear. CDR3 coding DNA: TGCGCCAGCAGTGAGCCCCCTCGTAACCAAGAGACCCAGTACTTC. It codes for CASSEPPRNQETQYF.